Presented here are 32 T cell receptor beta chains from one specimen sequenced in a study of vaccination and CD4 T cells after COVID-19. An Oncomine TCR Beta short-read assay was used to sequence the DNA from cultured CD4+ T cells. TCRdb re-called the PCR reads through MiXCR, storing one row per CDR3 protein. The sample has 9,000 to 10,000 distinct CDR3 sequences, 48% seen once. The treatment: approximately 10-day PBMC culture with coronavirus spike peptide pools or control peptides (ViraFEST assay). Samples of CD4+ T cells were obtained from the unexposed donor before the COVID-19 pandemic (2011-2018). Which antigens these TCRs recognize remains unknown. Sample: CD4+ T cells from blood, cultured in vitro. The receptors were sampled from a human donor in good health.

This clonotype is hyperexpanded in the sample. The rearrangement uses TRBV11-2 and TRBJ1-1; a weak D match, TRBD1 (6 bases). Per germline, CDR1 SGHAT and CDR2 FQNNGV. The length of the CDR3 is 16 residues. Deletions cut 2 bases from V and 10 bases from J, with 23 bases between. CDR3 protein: CASSLSVSLQGQGAFF. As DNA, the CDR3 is TGTGCCAGCAGCTTATCGGTCAGTCTTCAGGGGCAGGGAGCTTTCTTT.

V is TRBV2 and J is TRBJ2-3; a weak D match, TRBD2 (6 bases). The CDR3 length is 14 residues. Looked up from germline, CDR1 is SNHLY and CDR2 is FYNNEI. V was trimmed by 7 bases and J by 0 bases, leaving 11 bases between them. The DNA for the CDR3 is TGTGCCAGCAACATAGCGGCTAGCACAGATACGCAGTATTTT. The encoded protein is CASNIAASTDTQYF.

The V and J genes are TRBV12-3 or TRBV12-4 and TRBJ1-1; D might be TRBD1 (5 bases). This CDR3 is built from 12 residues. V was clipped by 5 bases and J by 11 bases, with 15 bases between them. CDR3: CASSRAGEKAFF. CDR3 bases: TGTGCCAGCAGTCGGGCGGGGGAAAAGGCTTTCTTT.

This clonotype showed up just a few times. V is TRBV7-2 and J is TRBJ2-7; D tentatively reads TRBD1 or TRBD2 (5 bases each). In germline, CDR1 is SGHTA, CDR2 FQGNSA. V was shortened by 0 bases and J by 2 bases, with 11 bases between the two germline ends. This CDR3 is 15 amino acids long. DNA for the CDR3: TGTGCCAGCAGCTTAGCGGGGACGACTACCTACGAGCAGTACTTC. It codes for CASSLAGTTTYEQYF. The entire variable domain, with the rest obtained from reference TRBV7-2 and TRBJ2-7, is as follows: GAGVSQSPSNKVTEKGKDVELRCDPISGHTALYWYRQSLGQGLEFLIYFQGNSAPDKSGLPSDRFSAERTGGSVSTLTIQRTQQEDSAVYLCASSLAGTTTYEQYFGPGTRLTVT.

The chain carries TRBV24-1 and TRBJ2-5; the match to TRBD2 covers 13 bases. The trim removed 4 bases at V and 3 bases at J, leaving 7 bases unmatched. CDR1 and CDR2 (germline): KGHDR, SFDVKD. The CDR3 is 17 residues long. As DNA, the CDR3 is TGTGCCACCAGTGACCCCGGGACTAGCGGGGTGAAAGAGACCCAGTACTTC. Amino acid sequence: CATSDPGTSGVKETQYF.

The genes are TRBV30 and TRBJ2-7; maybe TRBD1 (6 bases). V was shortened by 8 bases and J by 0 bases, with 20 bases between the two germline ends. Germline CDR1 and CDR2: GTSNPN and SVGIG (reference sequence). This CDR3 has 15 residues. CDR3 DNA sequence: TGTGCCAGCAGCCTCACAGGGTTCATCTCCTACGAGCAGTACTTC. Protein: CASSLTGFISYEQYF.

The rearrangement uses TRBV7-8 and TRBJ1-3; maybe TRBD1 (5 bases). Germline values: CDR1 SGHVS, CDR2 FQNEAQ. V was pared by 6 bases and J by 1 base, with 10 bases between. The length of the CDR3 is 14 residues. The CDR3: CASSPGTSGNTIYF. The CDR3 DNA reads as TGTGCCAGCAGTCCCGGGACTTCTGGAAACACCATATATTTT.

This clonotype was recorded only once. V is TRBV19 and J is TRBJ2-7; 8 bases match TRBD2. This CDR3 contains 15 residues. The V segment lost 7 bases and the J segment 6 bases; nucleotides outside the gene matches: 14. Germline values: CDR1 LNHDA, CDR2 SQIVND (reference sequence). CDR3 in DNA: TGTGCCAGTACCTCCGGGACTAGTAAATCCAGCGAGCAGTACTTC. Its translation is CASTSGTSKSSEQYF.

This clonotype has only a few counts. CDR3 sequence (DNA): TGTGCCAGCAGTAGTCAGGGGGCAATTTCACCCCTCCACTTT. This codes for CASSSQGAISPLHF. The chain uses TRBV12-3 or TRBV12-4 and TRBJ1-6; 8 bases align to TRBD1. Trimming took 5 bases from V and 9 from J; bases not matched to a gene: 6. CDR3 length equals 14 residues.

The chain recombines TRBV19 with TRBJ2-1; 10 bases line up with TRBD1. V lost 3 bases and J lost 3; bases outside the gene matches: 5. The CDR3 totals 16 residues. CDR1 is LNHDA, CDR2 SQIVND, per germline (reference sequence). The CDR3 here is CASSMMRDRGYNEQFF. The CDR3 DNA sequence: TGTGCCAGTAGTATGATGCGGGACAGGGGCTACAATGAGCAGTTCTTC.

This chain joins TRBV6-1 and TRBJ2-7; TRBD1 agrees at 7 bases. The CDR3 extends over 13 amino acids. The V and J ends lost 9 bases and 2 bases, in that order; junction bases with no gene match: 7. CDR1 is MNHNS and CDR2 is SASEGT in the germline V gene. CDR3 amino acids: CASSTGATYEQYF. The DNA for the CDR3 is TGTGCCAGTTCTACAGGGGCGACCTACGAGCAGTACTTC.

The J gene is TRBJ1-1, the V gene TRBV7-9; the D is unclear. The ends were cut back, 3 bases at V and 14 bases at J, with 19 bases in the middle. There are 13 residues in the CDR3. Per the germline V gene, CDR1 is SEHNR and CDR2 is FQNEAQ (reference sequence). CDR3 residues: CASSFKTDQPGFF. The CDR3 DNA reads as TGTGCCAGCAGCTTTAAGACCGATCAACCCGGCTTCTTT.

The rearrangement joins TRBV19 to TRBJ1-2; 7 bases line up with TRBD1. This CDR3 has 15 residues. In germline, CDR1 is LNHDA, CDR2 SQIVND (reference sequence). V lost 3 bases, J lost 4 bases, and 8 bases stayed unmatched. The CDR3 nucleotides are TGTGCCAGTAGTATTCCCGGGACAGCTGTCTATGGCTACACCTTC. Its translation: CASSIPGTAVYGYTF.

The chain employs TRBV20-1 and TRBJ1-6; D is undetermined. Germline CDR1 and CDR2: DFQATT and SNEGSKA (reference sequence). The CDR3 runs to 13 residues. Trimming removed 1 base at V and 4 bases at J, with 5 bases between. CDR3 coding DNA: TGCAGTGCTAGAGTAGATTATAATTCACCCCTCCACTTT. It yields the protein CSARVDYNSPLHF.

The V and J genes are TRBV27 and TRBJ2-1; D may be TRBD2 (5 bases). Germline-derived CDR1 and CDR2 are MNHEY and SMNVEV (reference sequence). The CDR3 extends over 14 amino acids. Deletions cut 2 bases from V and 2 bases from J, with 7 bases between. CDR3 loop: CASSLRLPYNEQFF. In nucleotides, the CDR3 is TGTGCCAGCAGTTTAAGACTACCCTACAATGAGCAGTTCTTC.

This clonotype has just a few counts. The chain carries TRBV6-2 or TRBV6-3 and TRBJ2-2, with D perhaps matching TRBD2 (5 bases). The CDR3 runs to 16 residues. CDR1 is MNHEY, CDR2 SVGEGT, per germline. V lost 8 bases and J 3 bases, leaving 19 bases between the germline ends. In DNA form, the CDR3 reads TGTGCCAGCTGGGGAGACCGCGCGTTGGACACCGGGGAGCTGTTTTTT. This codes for CASWGDRALDTGELFF.

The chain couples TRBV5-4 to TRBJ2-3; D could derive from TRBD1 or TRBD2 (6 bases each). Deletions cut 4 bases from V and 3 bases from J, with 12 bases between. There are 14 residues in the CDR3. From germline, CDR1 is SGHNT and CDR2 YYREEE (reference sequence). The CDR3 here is CASSPQGRTDTQYF. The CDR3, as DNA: TGTGCCAGCAGCCCCCAGGGGAGGACAGATACGCAGTATTTT.

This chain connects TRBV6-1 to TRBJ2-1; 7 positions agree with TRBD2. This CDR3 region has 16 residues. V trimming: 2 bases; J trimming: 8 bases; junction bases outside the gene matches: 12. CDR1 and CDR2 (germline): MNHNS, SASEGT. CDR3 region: CASSETSDRFRHEQFF. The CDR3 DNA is TGTGCCAGCAGTGAAACTAGCGACCGCTTTAGGCATGAGCAGTTCTTC.

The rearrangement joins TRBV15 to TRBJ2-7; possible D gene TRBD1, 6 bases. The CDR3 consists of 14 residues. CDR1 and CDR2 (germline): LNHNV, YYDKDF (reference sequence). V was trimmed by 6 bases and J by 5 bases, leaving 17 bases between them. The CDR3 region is CATRDIRGPDEQYF. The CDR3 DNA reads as TGTGCCACCAGGGACATCAGGGGCCCCGACGAGCAGTACTTC.

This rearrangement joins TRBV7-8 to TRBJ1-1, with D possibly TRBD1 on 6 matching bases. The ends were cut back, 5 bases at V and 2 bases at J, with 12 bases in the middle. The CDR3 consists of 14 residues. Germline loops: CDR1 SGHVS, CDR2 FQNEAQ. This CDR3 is CASSPVRGNTEAFF. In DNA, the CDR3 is TGTGCCAGCAGCCCGGTCAGGGGAAACACTGAAGCTTTCTTT.

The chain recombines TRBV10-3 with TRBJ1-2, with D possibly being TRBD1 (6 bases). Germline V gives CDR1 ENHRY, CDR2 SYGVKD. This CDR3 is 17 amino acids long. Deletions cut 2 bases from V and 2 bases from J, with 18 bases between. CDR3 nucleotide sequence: TGTGCCATCAGTGAGAGTCTTCTAAGGGGGGAGAACTATGGCTACACCTTC. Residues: CAISESLLRGENYGYTF.

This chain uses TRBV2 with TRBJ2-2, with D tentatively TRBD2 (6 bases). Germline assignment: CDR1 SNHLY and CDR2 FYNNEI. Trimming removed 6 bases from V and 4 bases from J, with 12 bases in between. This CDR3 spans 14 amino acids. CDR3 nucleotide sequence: TGTGCCAGCAGCGGGGACTCCGCCACCGGGGAGCTGTTTTTT. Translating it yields CASSGDSATGELFF.

The CDR3 DNA reads as TGTGCCAGCAGCTCCCAAAATTCAGGGCCGAGACATAATTCACCCCTCCACTTT. Its translation is CASSSQNSGPRHNSPLHF. The rearrangement links TRBV7-9 to TRBJ1-6; D possibly corresponds to TRBD1 (5 bases). The V end was cut by 4 bases, the J end by 5 bases, with 21 bases between. Per the germline V gene, CDR1 is SEHNR and CDR2 is FQNEAQ (reference sequence). The CDR3 spans 18 residues.

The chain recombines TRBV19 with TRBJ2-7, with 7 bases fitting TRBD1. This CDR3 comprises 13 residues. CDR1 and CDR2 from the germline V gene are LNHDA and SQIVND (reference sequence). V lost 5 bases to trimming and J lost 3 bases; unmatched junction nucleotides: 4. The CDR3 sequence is CASSWDRRYEQYF. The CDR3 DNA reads TGTGCCAGTAGTTGGGACAGACGCTACGAGCAGTACTTC.

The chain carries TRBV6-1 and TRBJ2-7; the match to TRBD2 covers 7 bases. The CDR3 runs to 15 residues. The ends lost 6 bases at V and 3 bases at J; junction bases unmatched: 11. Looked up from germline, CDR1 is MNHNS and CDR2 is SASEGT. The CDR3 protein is CASRNGGISNYEQYF. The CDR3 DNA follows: TGTGCCAGCAGGAACGGGGGGATATCAAACTACGAGCAGTACTTC.

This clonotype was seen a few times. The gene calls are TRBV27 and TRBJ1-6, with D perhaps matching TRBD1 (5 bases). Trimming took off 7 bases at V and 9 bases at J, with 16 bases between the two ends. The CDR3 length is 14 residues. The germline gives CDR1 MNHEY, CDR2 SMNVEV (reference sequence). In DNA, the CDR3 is TGTGCCAGCAAAGGGGCCCCATCGACTTCACCCCTCCACTTT. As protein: CASKGAPSTSPLHF.

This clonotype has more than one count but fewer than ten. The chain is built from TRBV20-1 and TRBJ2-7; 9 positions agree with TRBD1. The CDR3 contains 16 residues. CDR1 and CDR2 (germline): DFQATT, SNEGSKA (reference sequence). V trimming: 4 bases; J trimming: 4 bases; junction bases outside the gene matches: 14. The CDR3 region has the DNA TGCAGTGCTACAAACGGCTACAGGGGGCGTTTGTACGAGCAGTACTTC. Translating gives CSATNGYRGRLYEQYF.

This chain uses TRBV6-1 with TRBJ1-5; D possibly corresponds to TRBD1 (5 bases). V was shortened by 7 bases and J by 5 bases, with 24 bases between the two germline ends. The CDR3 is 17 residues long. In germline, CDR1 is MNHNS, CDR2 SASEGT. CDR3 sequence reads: CASTVSVGGARDQPQHF. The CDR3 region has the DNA TGTGCCAGCACCGTTTCGGTTGGAGGGGCACGCGATCAGCCCCAGCATTTT.

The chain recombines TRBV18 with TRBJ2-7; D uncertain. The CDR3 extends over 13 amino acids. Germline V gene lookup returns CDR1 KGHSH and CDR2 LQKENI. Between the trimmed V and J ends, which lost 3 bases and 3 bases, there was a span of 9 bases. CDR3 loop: CASSPNGRYEQYF. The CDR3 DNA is TGTGCCAGCTCACCGAACGGCCGCTACGAGCAGTACTTC.

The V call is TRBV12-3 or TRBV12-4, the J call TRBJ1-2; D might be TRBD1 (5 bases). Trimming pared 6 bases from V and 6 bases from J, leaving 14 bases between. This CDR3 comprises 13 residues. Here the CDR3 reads CASRSDKLHGYTF. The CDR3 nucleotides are TGTGCCAGCAGATCGGACAAGCTGCATGGCTACACCTTC.

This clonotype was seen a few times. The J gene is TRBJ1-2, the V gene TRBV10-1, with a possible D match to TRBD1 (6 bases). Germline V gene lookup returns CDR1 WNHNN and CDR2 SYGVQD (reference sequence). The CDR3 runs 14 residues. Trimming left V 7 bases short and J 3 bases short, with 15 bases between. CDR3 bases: TGCGCCAGCATAACTCGGGGGGCGCACTATGGCTACACCTTC. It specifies CASITRGAHYGYTF.

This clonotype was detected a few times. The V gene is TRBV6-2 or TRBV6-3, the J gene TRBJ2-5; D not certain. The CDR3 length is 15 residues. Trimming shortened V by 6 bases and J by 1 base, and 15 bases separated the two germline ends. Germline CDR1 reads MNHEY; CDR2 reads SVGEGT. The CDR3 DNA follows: TGTGCCAGCAGCCCTCCCCCGTGGGTCCAAGAGACCCAGTACTTC. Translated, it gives CASSPPPWVQETQYF.